This entry lists 21 T cell receptor beta chains sequenced from one sample in a study of blood T cell repertoires in COVID-19. Only in-frame clones appear in the TCRdb table, and some are missing; sequencing was by immunoSEQ multiplex PCR. Of 200,000 or so clones listed, more than 65% were seen once; the top ten hold 7.5%. The sample consisted of PBMCs or T cells enriched from blood (not recorded which). These receptor sequences come from a man aged 35-49 years who had recovered from COVID-19.

V and J are TRBV27 and TRBJ1-6; no clear D. CDR3 length equals 14 residues. Deletions cut 6 bases from V and 4 bases from J, with 10 bases between. The germline V gene has CDR1 MNHEY and CDR2 SMNVEV (reference sequence). The CDR3 loop reads CASSSREYNSPLHF. The CDR3 DNA follows: TGTGCCAGCAGCTCCCGGGAGTATAATTCACCCCTCCACTTT.

This rearrangement joins TRBV6-5 to TRBJ1-6; perhaps TRBD1 as D (6 bases). V was clipped by 4 bases and J by 7 bases, with 14 bases between them. The CDR3 totals 15 residues. Germline CDR1 and CDR2: MNHEY and SVGAGI. The CDR3: CASSFRQGQNSPLHF. CDR3 coding DNA: TGTGCCAGCAGTTTCAGGCAGGGACAAAATTCACCCCTCCACTTT.

The chain has TRBV5-1 and TRBJ1-2, with 7 nucleotides matching TRBD1. J gave up 5 bases and V 4 bases, and 14 bases lay outside the gene matches. This CDR3 spans 16 amino acids. Germline CDR1 SGHRS, CDR2 YFSETQ. The CDR3 is CASSQRRQTGWYGYTF. CDR3 DNA sequence: TGCGCCAGCAGCCAGAGACGACAGACAGGGTGGTATGGCTACACCTTC. Based on the CDR3 plus reference TRBV5-1 and TRBJ1-2, the full variable domain is KAGVTQTPRYLIKTRGQQVTLSCSPISGHRSVSWYQQTPGQGLQFLFEYFSETQRNKGNFPGRFSGRQFSNSRSEMNVSTLELGDSALYLCASSQRRQTGWYGYTFGSGTRLTVV.

The chain joins TRBV7-9 to TRBJ1-1; D possibly corresponds to TRBD1 (6 bases). CDR3 length: 14 amino acids. V lost 2 bases and J lost 3, with 10 bases in between. Germline assignment: CDR1 SEHNR and CDR2 FQNEAQ (reference sequence). The CDR3, as DNA: TGTGCCAGCAGCTTATCAACAGGGTACACTGAAGCTTTCTTT. Residues: CASSLSTGYTEAFF.

The V and J genes are TRBV5-6 and TRBJ2-7; weak D call: TRBD1 (8 bases). V shed 0 bases and J shed 2 bases, with 15 bases lying between them. CDR3 length equals 16 residues. The germline CDR1 and CDR2 sequences are SGHDT and YYEEEE. The CDR3 here is CASSLGVTGGAYEQYF. Here the CDR3 DNA reads TGTGCCAGCAGCTTGGGAGTCACAGGGGGGGCCTACGAGCAGTACTTC.

The chain joins TRBV4-2 to TRBJ1-5; 7 bases match TRBD1. The CDR3 runs to 14 residues. Germline V gene lookup returns CDR1 LGHNA and CDR2 YNFKEQ. V dropped 4 bases and J dropped 2; count of bases not matched to a gene: 2. This CDR3 reads CASSLDRGNQPQHF. Here the CDR3 DNA reads TGTGCCAGCAGCCTTGACAGGGGCAATCAGCCCCAGCATTTT.

CDR3 sequence: CASSVDSSYNSPLHF. CDR3 nucleotides: TGTGCCAGCAGCGTAGACAGCTCCTATAATTCACCCCTCCACTTT. V is TRBV9 and J is TRBJ1-6; D is ambiguous. Trimming removed 0 bases at V and 0 bases at J, with 4 bases between. Germline loops: CDR1 SGDLS, CDR2 YYNGEE. The CDR3 is 15 residues long.

The chain joins TRBV10-3 to TRBJ1-4; D is undetermined. V lost 8 bases and J lost 1, with 14 bases in between. Germline-derived CDR1 and CDR2 are ENHRY and SYGVKD. This CDR3 is built from 15 residues. CDR3 bases: TGTGCCATCGCCGCGGGGTTGGAAACTAATGAAAAACTGTTTTTT. Amino acids: CAIAAGLETNEKLFF.

V and J are TRBV19 and TRBJ1-1; no clear D. From germline, CDR1 is LNHDA and CDR2 SQIVND (reference sequence). CDR3 size: 14 residues. V was trimmed by 6 bases and J by 0 bases, leaving 11 bases between them. The CDR3 nucleotides read TGTGCCAGTAGAATTGACATGATGAACACTGAAGCTTTCTTT. Translated, it gives CASRIDMMNTEAFF.

This clone is a singleton in its sample. The J gene is TRBJ2-1, the V gene TRBV10-3; the D gene is possibly TRBD2 (6 bases). Germline CDR1 reads ENHRY; CDR2 reads SYGVKD. The CDR3 has 18 amino acids. Trimming stripped 3 bases from V and 9 bases from J, with 27 bases between. CDR3 coding DNA: TGTGCCATCAGTGACCCCCCCGAGCCAGCGGGCGGATGGGGTGAGCAGTTCTTC. Encoded protein: CAISDPPEPAGGWGEQFF.

This chain connects TRBV19 to TRBJ1-2, with TRBD1 identical over 8 bases. Germline lookup yields CDR1 LNHDA and CDR2 SQIVND (reference sequence). The length of the CDR3 is 14 residues. The V segment lost 5 bases and the J segment 8 bases; nucleotides outside the gene matches: 10. The CDR3 reads CASSSDRASRGYTF. Written as DNA, the CDR3 is TGTGCCAGTAGTTCGGACAGGGCATCTCGCGGCTACACCTTC.

The chain uses TRBV4-1 and TRBJ1-2, with 9 bases lining up with TRBD1. This CDR3 region has 17 residues. Germline assignment: CDR1 MGHRA and CDR2 YSYEKL. With 2 bases clipped from V and 4 bases from J, the junction kept 11 bases outside the gene matches. The CDR3 protein is CASSQLQGAGPSYGYTF. CDR3 DNA: TGCGCCAGCAGCCAACTACAGGGGGCAGGGCCGAGCTATGGCTACACCTTC.

V usage is TRBV24-1 and J usage is TRBJ2-3, with D hard to call. The germline V and J ends were trimmed by 0 bases and 2 bases, with 11 bases remaining between them. The CDR3 consists of 16 residues. Germline loops: CDR1 KGHDR, CDR2 SFDVKD. The CDR3 region is CATSDLLETNTDTQYF. The CDR3 bases are TGTGCCACCAGTGATTTGCTAGAGACGAACACAGATACGCAGTATTTT.

The chain links TRBV7-9 to TRBJ1-2; TRBD1 is a possible D gene (5 bases). This CDR3 is built from 14 residues. The germline V gene has CDR1 SEHNR and CDR2 FQNEAQ (reference sequence). Trimming shortened V by 0 bases and J by 6 bases, and 11 bases separated the two germline ends. In DNA form, the CDR3 reads TGTGCCAGCAGCTTAGCCGGGGCGGGGGATGGCTACACCTTC. This codes for CASSLAGAGDGYTF.

This clone was counted between two and nine times. This sequence joins TRBV7-9 and TRBJ2-7; D is perhaps TRBD1 (5 bases). V lost 4 bases, J lost 7 bases, and 17 bases lay in between. This CDR3 comprises 14 residues. Germline V gene lookup returns CDR1 SEHNR and CDR2 FQNEAQ (reference sequence). The CDR3 protein is CASSSLPSDREQYF. CDR3 in DNA: TGTGCCAGCAGCTCCCTTCCCTCCGACAGAGAGCAGTACTTC.

The chain recombines TRBV24-1 with TRBJ1-2, with 8 bases identical to TRBD1. This CDR3 comprises 15 residues. CDR1 and CDR2 (germline): KGHDR, SFDVKD. With 4 bases clipped from V and 8 bases from J, the junction kept 11 bases outside the gene matches. CDR3 in amino acids: CATSDLRQGTGGYTF. CDR3 DNA: TGTGCCACCAGTGACCTGAGACAGGGGACGGGAGGCTACACCTTC.

The V call is TRBV15, the J call TRBJ1-2, with 9 bases matching TRBD1. This CDR3 spans 16 amino acids. Trimming cost V 3 bases and J 7 bases; bases outside gene matches: 12. Looked up from germline, CDR1 is LNHNV and CDR2 is YYDKDF (reference sequence). The CDR3 DNA sequence: TGTGCCACCAGCAGTGCCGGACAGGGGAATTTGCGTGGCTACACCTTC. Protein sequence: CATSSAGQGNLRGYTF. The complete variable domain, with remaining parts taken from reference TRBV15 and TRBJ1-2, reads DAMVIQNPRYQVTQFGKPVTLSCSQTLNHNVMYWYQQKSSQAPKLLFHYYDKDFNNEADTPDNFQSRRPNTSFCFLDIRSPGLGDTAMYLCATSSAGQGNLRGYTFGSGTRLTVV.

This clone was observed a few times. The chain couples TRBV24-1 to TRBJ1-1, with D perhaps matching TRBD1 (6 bases). The CDR3 sequence is 13 residues long. Trimming left V 6 bases short and J 4 bases short, with 11 bases between. Germline CDR1 and CDR2: KGHDR and SFDVKD. The CDR3 nucleotides are TGTGCCACCAGTCTAGGGGGGGGCACTGAAGCTTTCTTT. Its protein product is CATSLGGGTEAFF.

V and J are TRBV5-1 and TRBJ2-6, with TRBD1 as a possible D gene (7 bases). Trimming stripped 0 bases from V and 4 bases from J, with 17 bases between. The CDR3 loop spans 18 amino acids. Germline CDR1 SGHRS, CDR2 YFSETQ. This CDR3 is CASSLAAGGLPGANVLTF. In DNA form, the CDR3 reads TGCGCCAGCAGCTTGGCAGCAGGGGGGCTCCCCGGGGCCAACGTCCTGACTTTC.

The chain links TRBV29-1 to TRBJ1-3, with D perhaps matching TRBD1 (5 bases). This CDR3 is built from 17 residues. V lost 1 base and J 0 bases, leaving 16 bases between the germline ends. Germline lookup yields CDR1 SQVTM and CDR2 ANQGSEA. In nucleotides, the CDR3 is TGCAGCGTTGAAGCCCCCCCCAGGGCCCCCTCTGGAAACACCATATATTTT. This sequence encodes CSVEAPPRAPSGNTIYF.

This clone was detected once. The chain carries TRBV5-1 and TRBJ2-7; 9 bases agree with TRBD1. CDR1 and CDR2 from the germline V gene are SGHRS and YFSETQ. J gave up 3 bases and V 0 bases, and 7 bases lay outside the gene matches. The CDR3 sequence is 16 residues long. The DNA for the CDR3 is TGCGCCAGCAGCTTGGGTGGACAGGGGCCCCTCTACGAGCAGTACTTC. It yields the protein CASSLGGQGPLYEQYF.